This passage covers 10 T cell receptor beta chains from one sample sequenced in a study of identifying expanded T cells in peripheral blood. The repertoire was sequenced with immunoSEQ multiplex PCR; TCRdb's copy has only in-frame clones and lacks some. The profile shows under 100,000 clones, 70% to 90% of them singletons. Input material: blood. Receptor source: a person between 18 and 75 years old in good health.

V and J are TRBV7-2 and TRBJ1-2, with TRBD1 identical over 9 bases. The CDR3 loop spans 14 amino acids. The germline CDR1 and CDR2 sequences are SGHTA and FQGNSA. J was trimmed by 6 bases and V by 1 base; bases with no gene match: 3. Here the CDR3 reads CASSLDRQGDGYTF. The CDR3 nucleotides read TGTGCCAGCAGCTTAGATCGACAGGGGGATGGCTACACCTTC.

The rearrangement uses TRBV19 and TRBJ1-5; the D gene is possibly TRBD1 (5 bases). This CDR3 has 15 residues. The germline V gene encodes CDR1 LNHDA and CDR2 SQIVND (reference sequence). V lost 3 bases and J lost 5, with 14 bases in between. This chain's CDR3 is CASSMSAGADQPQHF. The DNA of the CDR3 is TGTGCCAGTAGTATGTCAGCCGGGGCAGATCAGCCCCAGCATTTT.

The chain carries TRBV18 and TRBJ1-2; TRBD1 matches at 10 bases. There are 14 residues in the CDR3. The V gene end was trimmed by 3 bases and the J gene end by 8 bases; junction bases not matched to a gene: 6. Germline values: CDR1 KGHSH, CDR2 LQKENI. The CDR3 nucleotides read TGTGCCAGCTCACCCCCGACGACAGGGGGCGGCTACACCTTC. Its translation: CASSPPTTGGGYTF.

The chain carries TRBV6-1 and TRBJ2-1; no clear D. The CDR3 is made up of 15 amino acids. V was cut by 8 bases and J by 4 bases, with 18 bases left in between. CDR1 is MNHNS and CDR2 is SASEGT in the germline V gene. The CDR3 here is CASLPPSTVYNEQFF. The CDR3 bases are TGTGCCAGCTTACCCCCAAGTACAGTGTACAATGAGCAGTTCTTC.

V and J are TRBV30 and TRBJ1-3; D call uncertain. The CDR3 is made up of 14 amino acids. Germline loops: CDR1 GTSNPN, CDR2 SVGIG (reference sequence). V was clipped by 0 bases and J by 1 base, with 7 bases between them. CDR3 in DNA: TGTGCCTGGAGTGTAAGAACGTCTGGAAACACCATATATTTT. Translation gives CAWSVRTSGNTIYF.

The chain employs TRBV2 and TRBJ2-3; D unclear. The CDR3 covers 14 residues. The V end lost 0 bases, the J end lost 6 bases, and 10 bases lay between the germline ends. The germline V gene encodes CDR1 SNHLY and CDR2 FYNNEI. This chain's CDR3 is CASSEAGHGDTQYF. DNA for the CDR3: TGTGCCAGCAGTGAAGCGGGTCACGGCGATACGCAGTATTTT.

V usage is TRBV7-6 and J usage is TRBJ1-1; D may be TRBD1 (5 bases). This CDR3 contains 13 residues. The germline V gene has CDR1 SGHVS and CDR2 FNYEAQ. The V gene lost 5 bases and the J gene lost 2 bases, with 9 bases spanning the gap. In nucleotides, the CDR3 is TGTGCCAGCAGCGCCAGGGTAAACACTGAAGCTTTCTTT. The encoded protein is CASSARVNTEAFF.

The sample holds one count of this clone. The chain couples TRBV6-6 to TRBJ2-1; the match to TRBD1 covers 8 bases. Germline trimming cut 6 bases from V and 4 bases from J; bases unmatched to any gene: 8. The V gene's germline CDR1 is MNHNY and CDR2 SVGAGI (reference sequence). The CDR3 contains 15 residues. In nucleotides, the CDR3 is TGTGCCAGCAGCCTTTCGACAGGGGCTTACAATGAGCAGTTCTTC. This sequence encodes CASSLSTGAYNEQFF.

The gene calls are TRBV9 and TRBJ2-7; D remains unclear. Per germline, CDR1 SGDLS and CDR2 YYNGEE. The germline V and J ends were trimmed by 0 bases and 0 bases, with 10 bases remaining between them. The CDR3 covers 15 residues. The CDR3, as DNA: TGTGCCAGCAGCGTAGGTGCCCCTAGCTCCTACGAGCAGTACTTC. This sequence encodes CASSVGAPSSYEQYF.

Note on this clone: The sample has other DNA sequences that encode this CDR3 too. The chain employs TRBV7-2 and TRBJ1-2; no firm D call. The CDR3 consists of 13 residues. V lost 5 bases, J lost 3 bases, and 10 bases lay in between. The germline CDR1 and CDR2 sequences are SGHTA and FQGNSA. CDR3: CASSPGQDYGYTF. In nucleotides, the CDR3 is TGTGCCAGCAGCCCCGGGCAGGACTATGGCTACACCTTC.